This T cell receptor (beta chain) stems from a study of T cells after yellow fever vaccination. A process of 5'RACE template switching, which added a universal primer site and UMIs, was used to make TCR cDNA. MiXCR, run by TCRdb on the 5' RACE reads, gives a single entry per CDR3 protein. The repertoire has 250,000 to 400,000 distinct CDR3 sequences, over 3.5% of them found once; the top ten carry approximately 19%. Whole-study results and caveats: Most clones from primary vaccination were detected again post-booster (approximately 96% CD4, about 88% CD8). Although the secondary response was weaker, it peaked faster, at day 5 versus 15. Contaminants from the bulk population, in the form of abundant clonotypes, could be found in FACS-sorted repertoires.

The germline gives CDR1 DFQATT, CDR2 SNEGSKA (reference sequence). The junction had 7 bases not matched to a gene; V was cut back by 5 bases and J by 7 bases. This CDR3 is built from 13 residues. This clonotype showed up many times. Its antigen is still unknown. The V call is TRBV20-1, the J call TRBJ2-1; 8 bases are a match to TRBD2. This TCR derives from a man aged 18 to 35 who received the YFV17D yellow fever vaccine. Sequenced here: PBMCs, sampled 15 days after the yellow fever booster vaccination. The CDR3 sequence: CSAWGTRANEQFF. The CDR3 nucleotides read TGCAGTGCTTGGGGGACTAGGGCTAATGAGCAGTTCTTC.